Shown below are 25 T cell receptor beta chains from a single sample sequenced in a study of T cells in localized non-small cell lung cancer (dated by TCRdb to about 2020). Receptors were amplified or captured by the immunoSEQ multiplex PCR assay. Not all clones reach the TCRdb copy of this immuneACCESS table, which keeps in-frame sequences only. Checked studies attribute under half of the gap to unresolved V genes and leave the rest unexplained. The sample data list about 74,000 clones, and less than 85% of these were observed just once. The top ten clones comprise 1% to 1.5% of the sample. Sequencing was performed on peripheral blood, taken before any cancer treatment. These receptors originate from a female donor aged 60 or older with stage I lung adenocarcinoma.

As regards this clone: One end of the junction does not line up with germline, which may come from a read error. This chain joins TRBV7-7 and TRBJ2-3; D is possibly TRBD2 (6 bases). Germline V gene lookup returns CDR1 SSHAT and CDR2 FNYEAQ (reference sequence). The CDR3 loop spans 16 amino acids. The chain's CDR3 is CASSLGVGGSTDTQYF. The CDR3 DNA is TGTGCTAGCAGCTTAGGAGTCGGAGGGAGCACAGATACGCAGTATTTT.

The CDR3: CASSLQDAQSGEAFF. The DNA of the CDR3 is TGTGCCAGCAGCTTGCAGGACGCGCAGTCGGGTGAAGCTTTCTTT. V usage is TRBV5-6 and J usage is TRBJ1-1; D call uncertain. The V gene lost 1 base and the J gene lost 7 bases, with 17 bases spanning the gap. CDR1 and CDR2 from the germline V gene are SGHDT and YYEEEE. The CDR3 length is 15 residues. The full variable domain, its missing parts supplied by reference TRBV5-6 and TRBJ1-1, is DAGVTQSPTHLIKTRGQQVTLRCSPKSGHDTVSWYQQALGQGPQFIFQYYEEEERQRGNFPDRFSGHQFPNYSSELNVNALLLGDSALYLCASSLQDAQSGEAFFGQGTRLTVV.

The CDR3 spells CASSPNTSGSYEQYF. As DNA, the CDR3 is TGTGCCAGCTCGCCTAACACTAGCGGATCCTACGAGCAGTACTTC. The gene calls are TRBV18 and TRBJ2-7, with TRBD2 matching 8 bases. The CDR3 sequence is 15 residues long. Germline CDR1 reads KGHSH; CDR2 reads LQKENI. J gave up 1 base and V 6 bases, and 8 bases lay outside the gene matches.

The genes are TRBV7-2 and TRBJ2-7; 12 positions match TRBD2. Germline values: CDR1 SGHTA, CDR2 FQGNSA. The J segment lost 2 bases and the V segment lost 5 bases, leaving 4 bases of the junction unmatched. This CDR3 is 15 amino acids long. The CDR3 sequence: CASSRTSGAPYEQYF. CDR3 bases: TGTGCCAGCAGCCGGACTAGCGGGGCTCCCTACGAGCAGTACTTC.

The chain combines TRBV6-1 with TRBJ1-1; D gene uncertain. The germline V and J ends were trimmed by 2 bases and 5 bases, with 18 bases remaining between them. Germline V gene sequence: CDR1 MNHNS, CDR2 SASEGT. This CDR3 contains 16 residues. This CDR3 reads CASSEIIMSSWTEAFF. The CDR3 DNA reads TGTGCCAGCAGTGAAATCATCATGTCTTCGTGGACTGAAGCTTTCTTT.

This rearrangement joins TRBV10-3 to TRBJ2-5, with TRBD2 as a possible D gene (6 bases). The CDR3 loop spans 14 amino acids. CDR1 and CDR2 (germline): ENHRY, SYGVKD. Trimming removed 3 bases at V and 2 bases at J, with 10 bases between. DNA for the CDR3: TGTGCCATCAGTGATGCGGGGACTCAAGAGACCCAGTACTTC. Translation gives CAISDAGTQETQYF.

The chain recombines TRBV19 with TRBJ1-2; D is possibly TRBD1 (6 bases). Germline V gene data show CDR1 as LNHDA and CDR2 as SQIVND (reference sequence). The length of the CDR3 is 13 residues. V dropped 6 bases and J dropped 4 bases, with 12 bases sitting between them. CDR3 protein: CASSPGGSYGYTF. The CDR3 nucleotides are TGTGCCAGTAGCCCGGGGGGCAGCTATGGCTACACCTTC.

The chain recombines TRBV11-2 with TRBJ2-7; possibly TRBD1 or TRBD2 for D (5 bases each). V was cut by 2 bases and J by 0 bases, with 17 bases left in between. Germline V lookup: CDR1 SGHAT, CDR2 FQNNGV. CDR3 length equals 17 residues. The CDR3 loop is CASSLIKGTRSSYEQYF. CDR3 DNA: TGTGCCAGCAGCTTAATCAAGGGGACCCGAAGCTCCTACGAGCAGTACTTC.

This clone was detected only once. The V call is TRBV5-4, the J call TRBJ1-5, with TRBD1 as a possible D gene (5 bases). Trimming removed 4 bases at V and 5 bases at J, with 16 bases between. The CDR3 sequence is 15 residues long. The V gene's germline CDR1 is SGHNT and CDR2 YYREEE (reference sequence). The CDR3 DNA reads TGTGCCAGCAGCCCCTCACCGGGGGGGGATCAGCCCCAGCATTTT. It encodes CASSPSPGGDQPQHF.

The chain recombines TRBV7-9 with TRBJ1-2; 12 bases match TRBD1. CDR1 and CDR2 from the germline V gene are SEHNR and FQNEAQ (reference sequence). The CDR3 has 17 residues. The V segment lost 2 bases and the J segment 4 bases; nucleotides outside the gene matches: 8. CDR3 loop: CASSLSGTGGQGYGYTF. In DNA form, the CDR3 reads TGTGCCAGCAGCTTATCCGGGACAGGGGGCCAGGGCTATGGCTACACCTTC.

This chain links TRBV19 with TRBJ1-1; the D gene is possibly TRBD1 (5 bases). Trimming removed 8 bases at V and 8 bases at J, with 21 bases between. The CDR3 runs 14 residues. Germline values: CDR1 LNHDA, CDR2 SQIVND (reference sequence). CDR3 sequence reads: CASLNPDTTTEAFF. CDR3 nucleotides: TGTGCCAGTCTCAACCCGGACACCACTACCGAAGCTTTCTTT.

The rearrangement joins TRBV4-2 to TRBJ2-7; D uncertain. Germline lookup yields CDR1 LGHNA and CDR2 YNFKEQ. The CDR3 totals 12 residues. Trimming removed 3 bases from V and 2 bases from J, with 5 bases in between. CDR3 loop: CASSHRAYEQYF. CDR3 DNA sequence: TGTGCCAGCAGCCACCGCGCCTACGAGCAGTACTTC.

The rearrangement joins TRBV5-6 to TRBJ1-3; D is perhaps TRBD1 (5 bases). V gave up 5 bases and J gave up 5 bases, with 14 bases separating them. The CDR3 length is 14 residues. Germline assignment: CDR1 SGHDT and CDR2 YYEEEE. The chain's CDR3 is CASSDLGVRNTIYF. The DNA for the CDR3 is TGTGCCAGCAGTGACTTAGGGGTAAGAAACACCATATATTTT.

The J gene is TRBJ2-1, the V gene TRBV6-1; D not certain. Germline values: CDR1 MNHNS, CDR2 SASEGT. V lost 5 bases and J 10 bases, leaving 12 bases between the germline ends. The CDR3 contains 12 residues. The CDR3 here is CASSSPVGEQFF. CDR3 nucleotide sequence: TGTGCCAGCAGTTCCCCCGTAGGGGAGCAGTTCTTC.

This chain links TRBV6-1 with TRBJ2-3; D not certain. The CDR3 totals 13 residues. CDR1 and CDR2 from the germline V gene are MNHNS and SASEGT. Trimming removed 8 bases from V and 5 bases from J, with 14 bases in between. The CDR3 DNA follows: TGTGCCAGCTCGGCCACCTATAGAGATACGCAGTATTTT. Encoded protein: CASSATYRDTQYF.

This chain uses TRBV19 with TRBJ1-1; no firm D call. The CDR3 is 16 amino acids. The V end lost 3 bases, the J end lost 4 bases, and 18 bases lay between the germline ends. From germline, CDR1 is LNHDA and CDR2 SQIVND (reference sequence). The CDR3 loop is CASSILVGSGSTEAFF. The CDR3 coding sequence is TGTGCCAGTAGTATTTTGGTGGGGTCCGGTTCCACTGAAGCTTTCTTT.

The genes are TRBV7-3 and TRBJ2-1; 7 bases match TRBD1. The CDR3 is made up of 15 amino acids. V was pared by 5 bases and J by 4 bases, with 8 bases of the junction left unmatched. Germline V CDR1 and CDR2: SGHTA, FQGTGA. CDR3 sequence reads: CASSPRQGRYNEQFF. CDR3 DNA: TGTGCCAGCAGCCCTCGACAGGGTAGGTACAATGAGCAGTTCTTC.

This chain links TRBV20-1 with TRBJ2-7, with D perhaps TRBD2 (5 bases). V gave up 6 bases and J gave up 8 bases, with 14 bases separating them. This CDR3 spans 11 amino acids. Germline CDR1 is DFQATT and CDR2 is SNEGSKA (reference sequence). The CDR3 DNA reads TGCAGTGCGGAACTAGAGCCTCAGCAGTACTTC. Translation gives CSAELEPQQYF.

V gene TRBV7-3 combines with J gene TRBJ2-5; maybe TRBD2 (6 bases). V was trimmed by 1 base and J by 4 bases, leaving 13 bases between them. Germline V gene lookup returns CDR1 SGHTA and CDR2 FQGTGA. The CDR3 contains 15 residues. The CDR3 coding sequence is TGTGCCAGCAGCTTAAAGGCGGGAAGGGGAGAGACCCAGTACTTC. This encodes CASSLKAGRGETQYF.

Only a few counts were recorded for this clone. The chain carries TRBV5-4 and TRBJ2-1; weak D call: TRBD2 (6 bases). Germline CDR1 and CDR2: SGHNT and YYREEE (reference sequence). The CDR3 runs 16 residues. Trimming shortened V by 7 bases and J by 4 bases, and 21 bases separated the two germline ends. The CDR3 DNA follows: TGTGCCAGCTCCCTTGGGCGGGACTTAAGTTACAATGAGCAGTTCTTC. Translating it yields CASSLGRDLSYNEQFF. Filled out from reference TRBV5-4 and TRBJ2-1, the complete variable domain reads ETGVTQSPTHLIKTRGQQVTLRCSSQSGHNTVSWYQQALGQGPQFIFQYYREEENGRGNFPPRFSGLQFPNYSSELNVNALELDDSALYLCASSLGRDLSYNEQFFGPGTRLTVL.

This rearrangement joins TRBV5-5 to TRBJ2-5, with D uncertain. The germline V gene has CDR1 SGHKS and CDR2 YYEKEE (reference sequence). The CDR3 is 13 residues long. Between the trimmed V and J ends, which lost 4 bases and 1 base, there was a span of 8 bases. In DNA form, the CDR3 reads TGTGCCAGCAGCACAATTATCCAAGAGACCCAGTACTTC. The encoded protein is CASSTIIQETQYF.

The chain joins TRBV11-3 to TRBJ2-2; D ambiguous. Germline V gene sequence: CDR1 SGHNT, CDR2 YENEEA. Trimming left V 5 bases short and J 4 bases short, with 11 bases between. This CDR3 contains 14 residues. The CDR3 bases are TGTGCCAGCAGCCTCCTGGCAGCCACCGGGGAGCTGTTTTTT. It codes for CASSLLAATGELFF.

The chain carries TRBV15 and TRBJ1-1; D is ambiguous. With 2 bases removed from V and 5 bases from J, the gap between germline ends came to 9 bases. Germline CDR1 LNHNV, CDR2 YYDKDF (reference sequence). This CDR3 has 13 amino acids. DNA for the CDR3: TGTGCCACCAGCAGACAGACAAGGACTGAAGCTTTCTTT. Translating gives CATSRQTRTEAFF. Full variable domain (rest looked up from reference TRBV15 and TRBJ1-1): DAMVIQNPRYQVTQFGKPVTLSCSQTLNHNVMYWYQQKSSQAPKLLFHYYDKDFNNEADTPDNFQSRRPNTSFCFLDIRSPGLGDTAMYLCATSRQTRTEAFFGQGTRLTVV.

A few counts support this clone. The chain links TRBV4-3 to TRBJ2-5, with 8 nucleotides matching TRBD2. V gave up 0 bases and J gave up 1 base; unmatched junction bases: 10. The CDR3 extends over 18 amino acids. Germline V gene data show CDR1 as LGHNA and CDR2 as YSLEER. CDR3: CASSQDPPTSGAQETQYF. In DNA, the CDR3 is TGCGCCAGCAGCCAAGATCCCCCAACTAGCGGAGCCCAAGAGACCCAGTACTTC.

V usage is TRBV5-1 and J usage is TRBJ2-3, with TRBD2 identical over 8 bases. Germline V lookup: CDR1 SGHRS, CDR2 YFSETQ. The CDR3 is made up of 16 amino acids. V lost 4 bases and J lost 8; bases outside the gene matches: 15. The CDR3 bases are TGCGCCAGCAGCCCGACAGACGGCCGTGGACTAGCTACGCAGTATTTT. This gives the protein CASSPTDGRGLATQYF.